This record looks at one T cell receptor beta chain sequence and its context. Assay: immunoSEQ multiplex PCR; the TCRdb copy retains only in-frame clones and omits some. The sample has almost 200,000 clones, about three quarters seen once. CDR1 LGHNA and CDR2 YNFKEQ come from the germline V gene. CDR3 length equals 15 residues. The V segment lost 5 bases and the J segment 8 bases; nucleotides outside the gene matches: 9. The data were obtained in a study of cytomegalovirus exposure and HLA in healthy donors. The receptor was isolated from a woman aged 30 to 39 in good health and CMV-seronegative. Sequenced: PBMCs. The rearrangement links TRBV4-2 to TRBJ1-6; 7 nucleotides agree with TRBD1. As DNA, the CDR3 is TGTGCCAGCAGCTCAAGATGGACAGGAGATTCACCCCTCCACTTT. Its translation is CASSSRWTGDSPLHF.